This TCR beta chain was found in a study of T cells in Graves' hyperthyroidism and ophthalmopathy. From germline, CDR1 is SNHLY and CDR2 FYNNEI. J gave up 2 bases and V 7 bases, and 10 bases lay outside the gene matches. The CDR3 is made up of 15 amino acids. This clonotype was seen at least ten times. Its matching antigen is unknown. Study-wide findings and caveats: Clonotypes that were expanded in thyroid above 0.001 mostly appeared in blood too.

Blood was drawn at first hyperthyroidism diagnosis, before any ophthalmopathy symptoms. What was amplified from RNA transcripts were TCR beta CDR3 regions. The primer set for the first-round RT-PCR of the TCR CDR3 was HTBI. TCRdb used MiXCR to reprocess the multiplex PCR reads, holding one entry per CDR3 protein. Here the sample spans 350,000 to 450,000 distinct CDR3 sequences, 15% to 20% being singletons. This clonotype originated in a woman aged 25 to 45 with Graves' hyperthyroidism that later progressed to Graves' ophthalmopathy. The sequenced sample was blood. This rearrangement joins TRBV2 to TRBJ1-2; 7 positions match TRBD1. The CDR3 DNA reads TGTGCCAGCACCGACCCGGGGACAGTAAACTATGGCTACACCTTC. Protein: CASTDPGTVNYGYTF.